Detailed here is one T cell receptor beta chain. Its antigen remains unknown. These data come from a study of monozygotic twins with inflammatory bowel disease. Points from the study as a whole: The inverse Simpson measure of TCRbeta diversity was lower in IBD patients than in healthy co-twins.

Germline lookup yields CDR1 LGHDT and CDR2 YNNKEL (reference sequence). This CDR3 comprises 14 residues. Each CDR3 protein gets one entry in TCRdb, which reprocessed the 5' RACE reads and gives no DNA. Recorded here are over 200,000 distinct CDR3 sequences; the top ten clones represent 1.6%. The chain joins TRBV3-1 to TRBJ1-1. This TCR was sampled from a human donor with ulcerative colitis or Crohn's disease, or a healthy co-twin of an affected twin (not recorded which). The sequenced sample was blood. Here the CDR3 reads CASSPTSGNTEAFF.